In its sample, the clone carrying this T cell receptor beta chain was seen many times. What it binds is unknown. Quantitative 5'-RACE with molecular barcodes generated TCR beta libraries. TCRdb reprocessed the 5' RACE reads with MiXCR, giving one entry per CDR3 protein. The table has 50,000 to 70,000 distinct CDR3 sequences, approximately 6% seen once; the top ten hold just under 5%. The entry originates in a study of CD8 T cells in ankylosing spondylitis. Overall study findings and caveats: Ankylosing spondylitis blood appeared to carry a characteristic TCR beta motif of under ten highly homologous variants.

CDR1 and CDR2 from the germline V gene are MDHEN and SYDVKM. The CDR3 sequence is 15 residues long. The ends lost 7 bases at V and 6 bases at J; junction bases unmatched: 13. Sequenced sample: synovial fluid, either unsorted or a sorted T cell fraction (not recorded which). The receptor was derived from a male donor with ankylosing spondylitis. The chain joins TRBV28 to TRBJ2-7; 9 bases are shared with TRBD2. The CDR3 DNA is TGTGCCAGCACCCTGGGCGGGAGGGGAGGTAGCGAGCAGTACTTC. Its protein product is CASTLGGRGGSEQYF.